Sequencing of this TCR beta chain was carried out in a study of blood T cell repertoires in COVID-19. Germline V CDR1 and CDR2: MNHEY, SVGAGI. Germline trimming cut 7 bases from V and 3 bases from J; bases unmatched to any gene: 9. This CDR3 spans 15 amino acids. Profiling relied on immunoSEQ multiplex PCR, and the TCRdb table lists in-frame clones only, not all of them. The sample records approximately 250,000 clones, around 88% being singletons. This clonotype was sampled from a woman between 35 and 50 years old with acute COVID-19. J is TRBJ1-2 and V is TRBV6-5, with 9 bases that match TRBD1. Specimen: PBMCs or T cells enriched from blood (not recorded which). CDR3 DNA sequence: TGTGCCAGCAAGAGGGACAGGGATCTCGACTATGGCTACACCTTC. Protein sequence: CASKRDRDLDYGYTF.